The 20 T cell receptor beta chains presented below share a single source sample, sequenced in a study of healthy donors' naive CD4 and CD8 T cells. A linear amplification protocol produced the TCR libraries from about 510 ng of total RNA. MiXCR was run by TCRdb on the reads, yielding one entry per CDR3 protein. The sample includes some 190,000 distinct CDR3 sequences, over 60% of them seen just once. Material for sequencing was naive CD4+ and CD8+ T cells sorted from blood, pooled from several donors. The origin of the receptors is a pool of human donors in good health; the sample pools cells from several healthy donors.

V and J are TRBV20-1 and TRBJ2-1; 8 bases fit TRBD1. The CDR3 is 14 amino acids. Per germline, CDR1 DFQATT and CDR2 SNEGSKA (reference sequence). J gave up 10 bases and V 3 bases, and 11 bases lay outside the gene matches. CDR3 loop: CSARTGAIRGEQFF. CDR3 DNA: TGCAGTGCTAGGACAGGGGCAATCAGAGGGGAGCAGTTCTTC.

This chain connects TRBV19 to TRBJ1-1; D may be TRBD1 (5 bases). Trimming pared 1 base from V and 6 bases from J, leaving 12 bases between. The CDR3 is 14 residues long. Germline V gene sequence: CDR1 LNHDA, CDR2 SQIVND (reference sequence). Here the CDR3 DNA reads TGTGCCAGTAGTATAGTAACCGGGGCCCCTGAAGCTTTCTTT. Protein sequence: CASSIVTGAPEAFF.

The chain has TRBV19 and TRBJ2-3, with a tentative D call TRBD2 (6 bases). The CDR3 extends over 14 amino acids. Germline V gene sequence: CDR1 LNHDA, CDR2 SQIVND (reference sequence). The V gene lost 6 bases and the J gene lost 0 bases, with 10 bases spanning the gap. CDR3 DNA sequence: TGTGCCAGTAGCCCCGGGACTAGCACAGATACGCAGTATTTT. Encoded protein: CASSPGTSTDTQYF.

The chain employs TRBV5-1 and TRBJ2-5; maybe TRBD2 (6 bases). This CDR3 has 13 residues. Germline assignment: CDR1 SGHRS and CDR2 YFSETQ. V shed 4 bases and J shed 2 bases, with 9 bases lying between them. The CDR3 here is CASSTGTQETQYF. In nucleotides, the CDR3 is TGCGCCAGCAGCACCGGGACTCAAGAGACCCAGTACTTC.

This chain links TRBV24-1 with TRBJ2-7; no clear D. The germline V gene encodes CDR1 KGHDR and CDR2 SFDVKD. Trimming removed 2 bases at V and 4 bases at J, with 8 bases between. CDR3 length equals 13 residues. The CDR3 loop reads CATSDSYRYEQYF. CDR3 bases: TGTGCCACCAGTGATTCCTACCGATACGAGCAGTACTTC.

The V call is TRBV29-1, the J call TRBJ2-1; 9 nucleotides agree with TRBD2. With V trimmed by 4 bases and J by 4 bases, 17 bases remained unmatched. The CDR3 has 18 residues. Germline CDR1 reads SQVTM; CDR2 reads ANQGSEA. CDR3 loop: CSVGLMASGEGWYNEQFF. The CDR3, as DNA: TGCAGCGTTGGGTTAATGGCTAGCGGGGAAGGATGGTACAATGAGCAGTTCTTC.

J is TRBJ2-7 and V is TRBV29-1; 9 positions match TRBD1. This CDR3 region has 14 residues. V shed 5 bases, J shed 3 bases, and the junction held 8 bases outside the gene matches. The germline gives CDR1 SQVTM, CDR2 ANQGSEA. The CDR3 bases are TGCAGCGTTCAATCTTTGACAGGGGGCTACGAGCAGTACTTC. Amino acid sequence: CSVQSLTGGYEQYF.

This chain joins TRBV5-4 and TRBJ2-3; possibly TRBD2 for D (5 bases). In germline, CDR1 is SGHNT, CDR2 YYREEE (reference sequence). This CDR3 has 14 amino acids. V was shortened by 3 bases and J by 0 bases, with 8 bases between the two germline ends. This chain's CDR3 is CASSSGLSTDTQYF. The CDR3 nucleotides read TGTGCCAGCAGCTCCGGACTGAGCACAGATACGCAGTATTTT.

The V gene is TRBV5-1, the J gene TRBJ1-6; TRBD1 matches 9 bases. Germline CDR1 SGHRS, CDR2 YFSETQ. Trimming removed 5 bases from V and 9 bases from J; junction bases left unmatched: 6. This CDR3 contains 14 residues. CDR3 region: CASREDRGLSPLHF. The CDR3 coding sequence is TGCGCCAGCAGGGAGGACAGGGGTCTTTCACCCCTCCACTTT.

This clonotype was picked up a small number of times. The rearrangement joins TRBV5-6 to TRBJ2-7; possibly TRBD2 for D (5 bases). Germline lookup yields CDR1 SGHDT and CDR2 YYEEEE. V was shortened by 4 bases and J by 5 bases, with 7 bases between the two germline ends. This CDR3 has 11 residues. The CDR3 DNA follows: TGTGCCAGCAGCCTCGGGGACGAGCAGTACTTC. As protein: CASSLGDEQYF.

This clonotype showed up just a few times. This rearrangement joins TRBV19 to TRBJ1-5, with 7 positions matching TRBD1. The CDR3 extends over 17 amino acids. The germline CDR1 and CDR2 sequences are LNHDA and SQIVND (reference sequence). The V segment lost 5 bases and the J segment 2 bases; nucleotides outside the gene matches: 12. CDR3: CASSFPGQSVGNQPQHF. In DNA form, the CDR3 reads TGTGCCAGTAGTTTTCCGGGACAGAGTGTGGGCAATCAGCCCCAGCATTTT.

The rearrangement uses TRBV27 and TRBJ2-7, with 14 nucleotides matching TRBD2. With 8 bases clipped from V and 6 bases from J, the junction kept 6 bases outside the gene matches. Germline values: CDR1 MNHEY, CDR2 SMNVEV (reference sequence). The CDR3 covers 14 residues. The CDR3: CASRGLAGVSEQYF. In DNA, the CDR3 is TGTGCCAGCCGGGGACTAGCGGGAGTTAGCGAGCAGTACTTC.

The V gene is TRBV19, the J gene TRBJ1-3; D unclear. The germline V gene encodes CDR1 LNHDA and CDR2 SQIVND (reference sequence). The V gene lost 7 bases and the J gene lost 0 bases, with 10 bases spanning the gap. The CDR3 is 14 residues long. DNA for the CDR3: TGTGCCAGTAACGAATTTTCCTCTGGAAACACCATATATTTT. Protein product: CASNEFSSGNTIYF.

This chain uses TRBV2 with TRBJ1-1; 9 bases are shared with TRBD1. The CDR3 extends over 14 amino acids. Trimming took 6 bases from V and 4 from J; bases not matched to a gene: 6. CDR1 is SNHLY and CDR2 is FYNNEI in the germline V gene. The CDR3 DNA reads TGTGCCAGCAGCGCTAACAGGGGGCCCACTGAAGCTTTCTTT. Protein product: CASSANRGPTEAFF.

The V gene is TRBV10-3, the J gene TRBJ2-2; maybe TRBD2 (5 bases). Between the trimmed V and J ends, which lost 1 base and 0 bases, there was a span of 9 bases. From germline, CDR1 is ENHRY and CDR2 SYGVKD. The CDR3 covers 16 residues. For the CDR3, the DNA is TGTGCCATCAGTGAGTGGGAGACATCGAACACCGGGGAGCTGTTTTTT. This encodes CAISEWETSNTGELFF.

The gene calls are TRBV4-2 and TRBJ2-1, with D perhaps matching TRBD1 (5 bases). CDR1 is LGHNA and CDR2 is YNFKEQ in the germline V gene. V was pared by 3 bases and J by 9 bases, with 24 bases between. The CDR3 has 17 amino acids. CDR3 coding DNA: TGTGCCAGCAGCCATATATCTTGGCTAAAAACCCAGGGTGAGCAGTTCTTC. Its translation: CASSHISWLKTQGEQFF.

V and J are TRBV29-1 and TRBJ1-2; the D is unclear. This CDR3 is built from 10 residues. CDR1 is SQVTM, CDR2 ANQGSEA, per germline. V lost 2 bases to trimming and J lost 6 bases, with 4 bases between them. CDR3 region: CSVETDGYTF. The CDR3 DNA reads as TGCAGCGTTGAAACAGATGGCTACACCTTC.

V gene TRBV27 combines with J gene TRBJ2-7; 7 bases align to TRBD1. This CDR3 comprises 15 residues. Germline-derived CDR1 and CDR2 are MNHEY and SMNVEV (reference sequence). The V and J ends lost 0 bases and 3 bases, in that order; junction bases with no gene match: 5. The CDR3 region has the DNA TGTGCCAGCAGTTTATCGGTCGGACAGGTCTACGAGCAGTACTTC. It codes for CASSLSVGQVYEQYF.

The chain is built from TRBV29-1 and TRBJ1-2; 9 nucleotides agree with TRBD1. Unmatched junction bases numbered 5, after V lost 2 bases and J lost 4 bases. Germline V lookup: CDR1 SQVTM, CDR2 ANQGSEA. The CDR3 length is 14 residues. The CDR3 DNA follows: TGCAGCGTTGAAAAGGGACAGGGTAGCTATGGCTACACCTTC. This translates into CSVEKGQGSYGYTF.

This sequence joins TRBV6-1 and TRBJ2-1, with D perhaps TRBD1 or TRBD2 (5 bases each). The germline V gene encodes CDR1 MNHNS and CDR2 SASEGT. V dropped 4 bases and J dropped 6 bases, with 13 bases sitting between them. This CDR3 contains 14 residues. The CDR3 DNA reads TGTGCCAGCAGTGTAGACCCTGGGGGCAATGAGCAGTTCTTC. Residues: CASSVDPGGNEQFF.